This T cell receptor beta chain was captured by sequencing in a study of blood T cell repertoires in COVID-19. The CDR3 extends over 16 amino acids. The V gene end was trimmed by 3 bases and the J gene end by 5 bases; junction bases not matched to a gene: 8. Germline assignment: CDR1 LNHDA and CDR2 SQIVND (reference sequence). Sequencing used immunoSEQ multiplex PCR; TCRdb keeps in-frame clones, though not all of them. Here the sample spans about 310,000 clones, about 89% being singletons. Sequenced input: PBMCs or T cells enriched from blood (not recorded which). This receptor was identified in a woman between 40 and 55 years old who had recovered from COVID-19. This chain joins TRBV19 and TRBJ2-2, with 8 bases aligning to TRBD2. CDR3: CASSIRAGDGTGELFF. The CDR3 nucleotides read TGTGCCAGTAGTATCCGAGCGGGAGACGGGACCGGGGAGCTGTTTTTT.